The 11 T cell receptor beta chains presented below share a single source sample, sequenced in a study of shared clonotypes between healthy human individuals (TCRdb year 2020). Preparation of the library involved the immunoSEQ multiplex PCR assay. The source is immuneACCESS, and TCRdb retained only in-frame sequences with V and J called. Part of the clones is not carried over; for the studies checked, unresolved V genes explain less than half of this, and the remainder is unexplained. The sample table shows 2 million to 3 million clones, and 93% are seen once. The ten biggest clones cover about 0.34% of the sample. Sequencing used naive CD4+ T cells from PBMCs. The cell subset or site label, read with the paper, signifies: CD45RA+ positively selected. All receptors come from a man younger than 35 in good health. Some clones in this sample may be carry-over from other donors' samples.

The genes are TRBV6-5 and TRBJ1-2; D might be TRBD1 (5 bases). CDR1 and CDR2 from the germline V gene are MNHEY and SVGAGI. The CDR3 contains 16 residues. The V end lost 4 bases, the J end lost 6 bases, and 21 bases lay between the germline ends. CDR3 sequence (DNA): TGTGCCAGCAGTTTCTCCGGGACGGCCTTGTCTGATGGCTACACCTTC. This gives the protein CASSFSGTALSDGYTF.

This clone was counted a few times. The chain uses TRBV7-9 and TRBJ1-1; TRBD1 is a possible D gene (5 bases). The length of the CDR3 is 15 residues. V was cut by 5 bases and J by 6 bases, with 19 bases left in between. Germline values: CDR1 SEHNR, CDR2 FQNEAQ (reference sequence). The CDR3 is CASSPLGRGRAEAFF. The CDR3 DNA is TGTGCCAGCAGCCCATTGGGGCGAGGGAGAGCTGAAGCTTTCTTT.

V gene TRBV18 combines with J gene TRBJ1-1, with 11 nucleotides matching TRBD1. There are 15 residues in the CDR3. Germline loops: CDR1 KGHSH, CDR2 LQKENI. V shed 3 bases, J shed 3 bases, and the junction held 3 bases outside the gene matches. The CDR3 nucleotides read TGTGCCAGCTCACCCGGGACAGGGGGAGACACTGAAGCTTTCTTT. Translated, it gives CASSPGTGGDTEAFF.

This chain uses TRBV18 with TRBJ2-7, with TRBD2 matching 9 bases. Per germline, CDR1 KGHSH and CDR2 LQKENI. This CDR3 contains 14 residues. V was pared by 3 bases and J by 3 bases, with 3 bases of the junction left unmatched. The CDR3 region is CASSPGTSNYEQYF. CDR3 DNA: TGTGCCAGCTCACCCGGGACTAGCAACTACGAGCAGTACTTC. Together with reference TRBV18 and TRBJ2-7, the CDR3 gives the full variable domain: NAGVMQNPRHLVRRRGQEARLRCSPMKGHSHVYWYRQLPEEGLKFMVYLQKENIIDESGMPKERFSAEFPKEGPSILRIQQVVRGDSAAYFCASSPGTSNYEQYFGPGTRLTVT.

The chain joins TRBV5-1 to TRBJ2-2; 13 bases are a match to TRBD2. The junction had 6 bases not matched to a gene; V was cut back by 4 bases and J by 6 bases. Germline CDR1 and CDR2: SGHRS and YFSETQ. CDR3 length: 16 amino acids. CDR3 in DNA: TGCGCCAGCAGCGAAACTAGCGGGAGGGCGGCCGGGGAGCTGTTTTTT. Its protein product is CASSETSGRAAGELFF.

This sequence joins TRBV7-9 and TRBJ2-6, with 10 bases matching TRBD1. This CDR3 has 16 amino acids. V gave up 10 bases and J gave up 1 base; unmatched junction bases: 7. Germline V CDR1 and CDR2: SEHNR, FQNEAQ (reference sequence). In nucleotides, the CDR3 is TGTGCCAAAATGGGACAGGGGATTTCTGGGGCCAACGTCCTGACTTTC. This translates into CAKMGQGISGANVLTF.

The CDR3 DNA reads as TGTGCCAGCAGCGTCAGGGACTACAATGAGCAGTTCTTC. It yields the protein CASSVRDYNEQFF. V is TRBV5-4 and J is TRBJ2-1; possibly TRBD1 for D (5 bases). CDR1 is SGHNT and CDR2 is YYREEE in the germline V gene (reference sequence). V was trimmed by 4 bases and J by 3 bases, leaving 8 bases between them. This CDR3 has 13 amino acids. Complete variable domain (other parts from reference TRBV5-4 and TRBJ2-1): ETGVTQSPTHLIKTRGQQVTLRCSSQSGHNTVSWYQQALGQGPQFIFQYYREEENGRGNFPPRFSGLQFPNYSSELNVNALELDDSALYLCASSVRDYNEQFFGPGTRLTVL.

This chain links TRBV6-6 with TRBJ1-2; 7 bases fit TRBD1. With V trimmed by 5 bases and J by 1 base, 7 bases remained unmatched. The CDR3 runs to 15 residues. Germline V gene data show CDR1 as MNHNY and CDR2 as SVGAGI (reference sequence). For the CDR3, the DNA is TGTGCCAGCAGTACTACCCGGGACAGTAACTATGGCTACACCTTC. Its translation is CASSTTRDSNYGYTF.

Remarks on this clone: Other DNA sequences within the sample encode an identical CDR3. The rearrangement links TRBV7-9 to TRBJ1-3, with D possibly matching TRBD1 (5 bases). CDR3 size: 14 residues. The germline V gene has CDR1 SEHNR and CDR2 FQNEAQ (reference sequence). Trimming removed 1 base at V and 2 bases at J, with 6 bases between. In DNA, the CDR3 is TGTGCCAGCAGCTTAGACAGGACTGGAAACACCATATATTTT. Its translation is CASSLDRTGNTIYF.

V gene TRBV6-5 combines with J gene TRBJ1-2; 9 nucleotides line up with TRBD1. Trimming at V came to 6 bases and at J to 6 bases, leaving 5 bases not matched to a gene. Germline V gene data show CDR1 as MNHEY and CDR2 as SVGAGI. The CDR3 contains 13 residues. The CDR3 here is CASRDRGSDGYTF. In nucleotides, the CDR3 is TGTGCCAGCAGGGACAGGGGAAGCGATGGCTACACCTTC.

The CDR3 DNA sequence: TGTGCCAGCAGCCCTAGACAGGGATCTGAAGCTTTCTTT. Amino acid sequence: CASSPRQGSEAFF. The chain employs TRBV7-9 and TRBJ1-1, with TRBD1 identical over 7 bases. Trimming removed 5 bases from V and 6 bases from J; junction bases left unmatched: 6. This CDR3 comprises 13 residues. Germline assignment: CDR1 SEHNR and CDR2 FQNEAQ (reference sequence).